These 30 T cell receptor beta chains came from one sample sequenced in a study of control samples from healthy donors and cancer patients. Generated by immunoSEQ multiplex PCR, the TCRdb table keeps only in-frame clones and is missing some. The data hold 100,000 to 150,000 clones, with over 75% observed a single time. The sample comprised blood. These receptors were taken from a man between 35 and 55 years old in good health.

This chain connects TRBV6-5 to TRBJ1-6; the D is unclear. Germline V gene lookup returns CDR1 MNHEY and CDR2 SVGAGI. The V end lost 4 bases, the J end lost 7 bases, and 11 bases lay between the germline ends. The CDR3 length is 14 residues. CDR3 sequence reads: CASSFRSPNSPLHF. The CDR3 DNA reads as TGTGCCAGCAGTTTCCGAAGCCCAAATTCACCCCTCCACTTT.

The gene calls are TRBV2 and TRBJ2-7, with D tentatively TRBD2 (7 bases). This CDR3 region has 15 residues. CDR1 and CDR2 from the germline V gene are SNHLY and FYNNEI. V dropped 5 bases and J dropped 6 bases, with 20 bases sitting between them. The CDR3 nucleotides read TGTGCCAGCAGTCCCTCCGGGGGGCGATCTGGCGAGCAGTACTTC. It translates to CASSPSGGRSGEQYF.

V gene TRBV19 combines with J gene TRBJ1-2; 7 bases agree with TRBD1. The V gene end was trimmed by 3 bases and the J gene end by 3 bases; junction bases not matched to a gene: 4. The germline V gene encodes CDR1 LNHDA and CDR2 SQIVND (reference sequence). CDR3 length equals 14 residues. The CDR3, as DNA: TGTGCCAGTAGTATCAGGGGGGACCACTATGGCTACACCTTC. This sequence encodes CASSIRGDHYGYTF. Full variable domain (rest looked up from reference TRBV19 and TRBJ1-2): DGGITQSPKYLFRKEGQNVTLSCEQNLNHDAMYWYRQDPGQGLRLIYYSQIVNDFQKGDIAEGYSVSREKKESFPLTVTSAQKNPTAFYLCASSIRGDHYGYTFGSGTRLTVV.

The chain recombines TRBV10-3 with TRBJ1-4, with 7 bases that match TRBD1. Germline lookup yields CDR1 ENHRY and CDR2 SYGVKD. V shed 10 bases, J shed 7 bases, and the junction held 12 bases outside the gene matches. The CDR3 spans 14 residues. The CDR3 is CATWEQGRGEKLFF. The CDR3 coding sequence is TGTGCCACCTGGGAACAGGGGAGGGGTGAAAAACTGTTTTTT.

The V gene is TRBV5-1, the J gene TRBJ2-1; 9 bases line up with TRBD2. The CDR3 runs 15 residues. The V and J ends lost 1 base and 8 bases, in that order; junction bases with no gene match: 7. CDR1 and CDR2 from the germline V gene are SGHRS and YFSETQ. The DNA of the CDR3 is TGCGCCAGCAGCTTGACCGGCGGGGGGGCCTATGAGCAGTTCTTC. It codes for CASSLTGGGAYEQFF.

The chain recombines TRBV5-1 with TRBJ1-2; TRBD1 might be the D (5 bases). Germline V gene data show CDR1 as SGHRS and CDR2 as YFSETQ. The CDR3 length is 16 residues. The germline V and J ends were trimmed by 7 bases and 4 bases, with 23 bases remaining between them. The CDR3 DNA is TGCGCCAGCGGCTCCGGGTCCGGGGGACTAGGCTATGGCTACACCTTC. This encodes CASGSGSGGLGYGYTF.

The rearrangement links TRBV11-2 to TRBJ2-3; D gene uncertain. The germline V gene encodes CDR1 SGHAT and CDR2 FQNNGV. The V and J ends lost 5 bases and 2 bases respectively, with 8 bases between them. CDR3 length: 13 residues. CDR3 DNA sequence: TGTGCCAGCAGCACCCAGATCACAGATACGCAGTATTTT. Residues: CASSTQITDTQYF.

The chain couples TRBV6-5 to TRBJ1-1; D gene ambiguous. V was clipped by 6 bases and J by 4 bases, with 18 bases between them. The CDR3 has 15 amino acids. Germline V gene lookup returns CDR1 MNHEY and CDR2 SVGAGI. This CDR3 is CASRLNGKAITEAFF. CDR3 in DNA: TGTGCCAGCAGGTTAAACGGGAAGGCAATCACTGAAGCTTTCTTT.

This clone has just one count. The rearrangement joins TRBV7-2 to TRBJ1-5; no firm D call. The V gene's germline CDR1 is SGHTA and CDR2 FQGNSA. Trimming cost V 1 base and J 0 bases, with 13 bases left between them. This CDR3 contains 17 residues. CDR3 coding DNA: TGTGCCAGCAGCTTAGGTTCCCGGGCCTATAGCAATCAGCCCCAGCATTTT. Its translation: CASSLGSRAYSNQPQHF.

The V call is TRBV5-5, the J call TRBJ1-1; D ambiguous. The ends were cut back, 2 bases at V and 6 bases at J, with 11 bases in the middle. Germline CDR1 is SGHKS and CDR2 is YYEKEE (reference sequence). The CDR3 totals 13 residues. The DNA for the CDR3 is TGTGCCAGCAGCTTTTGGGTGGGAGCTGAAGCTTTCTTT. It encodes CASSFWVGAEAFF.

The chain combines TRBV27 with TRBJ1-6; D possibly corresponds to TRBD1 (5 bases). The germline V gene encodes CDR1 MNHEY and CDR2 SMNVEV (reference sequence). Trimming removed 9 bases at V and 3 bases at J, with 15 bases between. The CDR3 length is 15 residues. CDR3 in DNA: TGTGCCAGTGGGGACCTTACCTTCTATAATTCACCCCTCCACTTT. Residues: CASGDLTFYNSPLHF.

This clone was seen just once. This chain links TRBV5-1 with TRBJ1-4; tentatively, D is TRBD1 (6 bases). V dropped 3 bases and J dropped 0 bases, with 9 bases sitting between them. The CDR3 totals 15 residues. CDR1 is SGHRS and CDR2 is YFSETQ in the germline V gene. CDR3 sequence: CASSSDSATNEKLFF. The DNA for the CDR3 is TGCGCCAGCAGCTCGGACAGTGCAACTAATGAAAAACTGTTTTTT.

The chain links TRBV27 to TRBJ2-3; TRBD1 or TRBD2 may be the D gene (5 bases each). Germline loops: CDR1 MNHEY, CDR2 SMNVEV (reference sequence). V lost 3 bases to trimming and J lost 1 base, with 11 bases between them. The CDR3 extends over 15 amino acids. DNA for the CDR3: TGTGCCAGCAGTTTTGGGGCCGGGGGCACAGATACGCAGTATTTT. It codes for CASSFGAGGTDTQYF.

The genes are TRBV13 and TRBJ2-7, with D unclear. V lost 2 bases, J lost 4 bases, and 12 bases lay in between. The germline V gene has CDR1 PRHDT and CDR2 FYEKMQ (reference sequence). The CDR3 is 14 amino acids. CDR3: CASSLPRRPYEQYF. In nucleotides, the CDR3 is TGTGCCAGCAGCTTACCGAGGCGACCTTACGAGCAGTACTTC.

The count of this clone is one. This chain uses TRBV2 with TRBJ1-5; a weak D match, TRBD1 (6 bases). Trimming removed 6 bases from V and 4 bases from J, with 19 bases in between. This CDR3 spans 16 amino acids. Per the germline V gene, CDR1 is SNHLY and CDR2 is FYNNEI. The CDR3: CASSGTTGMWNQPQHF. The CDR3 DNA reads TGTGCCAGCAGCGGAACGACAGGTATGTGGAATCAGCCCCAGCATTTT.

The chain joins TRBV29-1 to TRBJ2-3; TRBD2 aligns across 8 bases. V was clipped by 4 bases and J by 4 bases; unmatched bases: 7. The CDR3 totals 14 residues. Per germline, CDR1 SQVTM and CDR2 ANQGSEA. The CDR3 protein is CSVVFGGAADTQYF. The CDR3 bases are TGCAGCGTTGTATTCGGGGGGGCCGCAGATACGCAGTATTTT.

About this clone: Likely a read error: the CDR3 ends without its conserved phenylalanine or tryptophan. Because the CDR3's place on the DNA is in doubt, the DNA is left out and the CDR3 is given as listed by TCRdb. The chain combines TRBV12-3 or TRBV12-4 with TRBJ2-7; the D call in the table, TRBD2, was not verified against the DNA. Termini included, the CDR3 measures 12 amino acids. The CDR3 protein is CASSLTLGDSGS.

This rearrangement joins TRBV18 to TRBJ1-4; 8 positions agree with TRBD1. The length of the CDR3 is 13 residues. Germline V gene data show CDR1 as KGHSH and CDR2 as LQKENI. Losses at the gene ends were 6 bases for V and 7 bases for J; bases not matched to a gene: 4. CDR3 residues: CASSQGAVEKLFF. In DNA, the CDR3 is TGTGCCAGCTCGCAGGGGGCGGTTGAAAAACTGTTTTTT.

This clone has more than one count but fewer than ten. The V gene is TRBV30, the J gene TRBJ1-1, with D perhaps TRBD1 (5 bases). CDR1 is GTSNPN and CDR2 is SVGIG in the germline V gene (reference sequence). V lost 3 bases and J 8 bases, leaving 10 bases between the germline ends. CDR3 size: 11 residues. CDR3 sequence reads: CAWRWGREAFF. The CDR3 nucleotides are TGTGCCTGGAGGTGGGGACGCGAAGCTTTCTTT.

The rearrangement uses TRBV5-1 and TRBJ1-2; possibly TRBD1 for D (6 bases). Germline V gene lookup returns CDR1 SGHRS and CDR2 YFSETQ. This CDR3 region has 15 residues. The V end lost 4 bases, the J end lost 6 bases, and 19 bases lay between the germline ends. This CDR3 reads CASSPRSRGRHGYTF. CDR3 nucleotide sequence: TGCGCCAGCAGCCCCCGGAGCAGGGGACGACATGGCTACACCTTC. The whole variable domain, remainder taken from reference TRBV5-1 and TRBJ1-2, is KAGVTQTPRYLIKTRGQQVTLSCSPISGHRSVSWYQQTPGQGLQFLFEYFSETQRNKGNFPGRFSGRQFSNSRSEMNVSTLELGDSALYLCASSPRSRGRHGYTFGSGTRLTVV.

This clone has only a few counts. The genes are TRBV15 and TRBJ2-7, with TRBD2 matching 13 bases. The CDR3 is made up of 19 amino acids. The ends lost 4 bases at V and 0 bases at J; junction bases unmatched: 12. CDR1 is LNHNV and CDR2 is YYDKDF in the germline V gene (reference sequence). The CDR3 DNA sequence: TGTGCCACCAGCAACCCTGTTGGGAGGACTAGCGGGGGCTCCTACGAGCAGTACTTC. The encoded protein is CATSNPVGRTSGGSYEQYF.

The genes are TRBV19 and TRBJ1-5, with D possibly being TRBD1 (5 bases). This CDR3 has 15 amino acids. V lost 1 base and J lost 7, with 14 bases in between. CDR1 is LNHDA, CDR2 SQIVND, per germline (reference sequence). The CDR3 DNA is TGTGCCAGTAGTATAGCGGCAGGAGGGGACCAGCCCCAGCATTTT. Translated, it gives CASSIAAGGDQPQHF. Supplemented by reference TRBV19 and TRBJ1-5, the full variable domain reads DGGITQSPKYLFRKEGQNVTLSCEQNLNHDAMYWYRQDPGQGLRLIYYSQIVNDFQKGDIAEGYSVSREKKESFPLTVTSAQKNPTAFYLCASSIAAGGDQPQHFGDGTRLSIL.

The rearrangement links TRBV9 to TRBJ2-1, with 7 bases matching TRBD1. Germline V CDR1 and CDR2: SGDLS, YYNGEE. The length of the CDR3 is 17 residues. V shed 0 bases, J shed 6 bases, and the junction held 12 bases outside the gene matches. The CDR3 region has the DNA TGTGCCAGCAGCGTAGGGGTTCGAGGGGACAGCGGCAATGAGCAGTTCTTC. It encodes CASSVGVRGDSGNEQFF.

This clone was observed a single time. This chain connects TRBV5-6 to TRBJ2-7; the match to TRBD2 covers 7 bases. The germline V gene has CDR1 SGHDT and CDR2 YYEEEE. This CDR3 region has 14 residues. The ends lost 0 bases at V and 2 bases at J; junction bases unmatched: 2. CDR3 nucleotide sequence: TGTGCCAGCAGCTTGGGGGCGGGGGCCTACGAGCAGTACTTC. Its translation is CASSLGAGAYEQYF. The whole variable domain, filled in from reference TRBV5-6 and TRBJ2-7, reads DAGVTQSPTHLIKTRGQQVTLRCSPKSGHDTVSWYQQALGQGPQFIFQYYEEEERQRGNFPDRFSGHQFPNYSSELNVNALLLGDSALYLCASSLGAGAYEQYFGPGTRLTVT.

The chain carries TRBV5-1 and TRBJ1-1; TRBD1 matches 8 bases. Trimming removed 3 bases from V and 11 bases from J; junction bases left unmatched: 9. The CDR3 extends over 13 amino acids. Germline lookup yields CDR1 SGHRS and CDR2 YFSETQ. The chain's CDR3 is CASSSGQGPTAFF. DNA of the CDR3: TGCGCCAGCAGCTCAGGACAGGGACCTACGGCTTTCTTT.

The CDR3 bases are TGTGCCAGCAGTCAACAGGGGATCTCTGGAAACACCATATATTTT. Protein product: CASSQQGISGNTIYF. The rearrangement uses TRBV6-5 and TRBJ1-3; 7 nucleotides agree with TRBD1. The CDR3 has 15 amino acids. CDR1 and CDR2 (germline): MNHEY, SVGAGI. The V gene end was trimmed by 5 bases and the J gene end by 0 bases; junction bases not matched to a gene: 4.

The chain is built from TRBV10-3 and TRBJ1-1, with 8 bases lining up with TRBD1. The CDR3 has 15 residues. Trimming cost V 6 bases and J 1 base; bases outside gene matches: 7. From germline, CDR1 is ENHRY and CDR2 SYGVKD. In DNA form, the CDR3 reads TGTGCCATCAGAGGGACAGGAGGTTCGAACACTGAAGCTTTCTTT. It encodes CAIRGTGGSNTEAFF.

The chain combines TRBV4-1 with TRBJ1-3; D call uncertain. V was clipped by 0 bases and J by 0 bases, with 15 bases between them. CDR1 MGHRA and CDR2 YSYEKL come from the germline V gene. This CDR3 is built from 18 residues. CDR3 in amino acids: CASSQDFTAGHSGNTIYF. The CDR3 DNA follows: TGCGCCAGCAGCCAAGATTTCACAGCCGGCCACTCTGGAAACACCATATATTTT.

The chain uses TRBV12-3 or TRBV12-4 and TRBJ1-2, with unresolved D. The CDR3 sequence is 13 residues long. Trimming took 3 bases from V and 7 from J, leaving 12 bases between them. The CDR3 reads CASSFARLGGYTF. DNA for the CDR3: TGTGCCAGCAGTTTTGCCCGACTGGGTGGCTACACCTTC.

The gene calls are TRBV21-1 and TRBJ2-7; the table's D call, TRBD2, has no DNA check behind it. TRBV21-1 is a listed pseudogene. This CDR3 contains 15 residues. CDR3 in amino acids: CASRNAVKRAYEQYF. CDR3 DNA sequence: TGTGCCAGCCGAAACGCCGTAAAGCGGGCGTACGAGCAGTACTTC.